This is a list of T cell receptor beta chains from one sample in a study of identical twins. TCRdb re-called the 5' RACE reads with MiXCR, one entry per CDR3 protein. The table lists about 660,000 distinct CDR3 sequences, over 8.5% of them singletons, with approximately 0.89% in the top ten. The sample was also linked to a second study, of yellow fever vaccine responses in identical twins.

Sequenced sample: PBMCs. These receptor sequences come from a woman aged 18-29 years in good health. Both conserved end residues are part of each CDR3.

TRBV29-1	12	TRBJ2-5	CSVNDSQETQYF
TRBV12-3/TRBV12-4	17	TRBJ2-7	CASSFGLAGGYDYEQYF
TRBV4-3	15	TRBJ2-7	CASSLYSGNGNEQYF
TRBV4-3	16	TRBJ2-7	CASSPGRTLGSYEQYF
TRBV6-1	13	TRBJ2-3	CASRSFPTDTQYF
TRBV5-5	15	TRBJ2-3	CASSLARTGTDTQYF
TRBV5-1	16	TRBJ2-1	CASSGISGVGYNEQFF
TRBV12-3/TRBV12-4	15	TRBJ1-5	CASSTTANSNQPQHF
TRBV7-2	15	TRBJ1-6	CASSEGRWTNSPLHF
TRBV7-9	15	TRBJ2-2	CASRPDGSNTGELFF
TRBV27	14	TRBJ1-6	CASNRMGVDSPLHF
TRBV7-2	17	TRBJ2-6	CASSLGPGGSGANVLTF
TRBV7-8	13	TRBJ2-5	CASSSEQGETQYF
TRBV15	15	TRBJ2-5	CATSRDFNEWVTQYF
TRBV11-2	17	TRBJ2-5	CASSYRKAGGPGETQYF
TRBV4-1	15	TRBJ2-7	CASSPAFAGVDEQYF
TRBV4-3	15	TRBJ2-3	CASSQDKAIEDTQYF
TRBV15	16	TRBJ2-5	CATSIGTSGGQETQYF
TRBV18	15	TRBJ2-1	CASSPSGTGYNEQFF
TRBV20-1	13	TRBJ2-7	CSARSGGPYEQYF
TRBV5-1	13	TRBJ2-5	CASSLVDGETQYF
TRBV7-2	15	TRBJ1-2	CASSPDRGLYYGYTF
TRBV21-1	16	TRBJ1-1	CASSLGGGAMNTEAFF
TRBV20-1	14	TRBJ2-1	CSAANREYYNEQFF
TRBV12-3/TRBV12-4	15	TRBJ2-7	CASSRTGGGSYEQYF
TRBV7-6	16	TRBJ2-2	CASSLRSGSGTGELFF
TRBV4-3	18	TRBJ2-7	CASSHNGPGAIAGEEQYF
TRBV10-1	16	TRBJ2-6	CASSRDSSSGANVLTF